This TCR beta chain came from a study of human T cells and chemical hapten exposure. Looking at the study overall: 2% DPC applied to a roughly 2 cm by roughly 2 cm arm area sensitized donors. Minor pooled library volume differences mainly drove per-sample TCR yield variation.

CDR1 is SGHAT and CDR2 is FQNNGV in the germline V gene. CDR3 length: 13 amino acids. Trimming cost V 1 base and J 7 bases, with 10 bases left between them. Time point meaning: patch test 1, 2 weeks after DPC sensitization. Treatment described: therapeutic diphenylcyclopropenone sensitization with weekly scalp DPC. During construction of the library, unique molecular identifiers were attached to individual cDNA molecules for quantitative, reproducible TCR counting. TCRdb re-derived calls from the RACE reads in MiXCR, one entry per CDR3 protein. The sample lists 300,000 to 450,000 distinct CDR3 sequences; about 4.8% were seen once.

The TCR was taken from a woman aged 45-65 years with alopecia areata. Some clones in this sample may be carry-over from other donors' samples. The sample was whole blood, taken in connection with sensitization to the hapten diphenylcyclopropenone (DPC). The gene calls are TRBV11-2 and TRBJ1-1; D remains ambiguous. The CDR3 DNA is TGTGCCAGCAGCTTAGTGGTGGGAGGTGAAGCTTTCTTT. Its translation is CASSLVVGGEAFF.